The clone carrying this T cell receptor (beta chain) was counted a single time. Clinical history as reported by participants underpinned cohort assignment. This sample is part of a study of blood T cell repertoires in COVID-19. The wider study: The samples span acute and convalescent COVID-19 from the United States, Italy and Spain.

As processed by the authors: Amplification from reference gene primers served as the basis for estimated nucleated cell counts. Some clones are missing from TCRdb's copy, which holds only in-frame ones; the method was immunoSEQ multiplex PCR. From that table come the V and J calls and clone size; the DNA was used to work out D and trimming. The sample yields roughly 300,000 clones, about 90% seen once. Germline CDR1 and CDR2: SEHNR and FQNEAQ (reference sequence). CDR3 size: 13 residues. V dropped 4 bases and J dropped 9; count of bases not matched to a gene: 4. The chain carries TRBV7-9 and TRBJ2-1; TRBD2 aligns across 9 bases. The sequence was obtained from a woman in her twenties or thirties who had recovered from COVID-19. The sequenced material came from PBMCs or T cells enriched from blood (not recorded which). CDR3 nucleotides: TGTGCCAGCAGCTCAGTTAGCGGGGGTGAGCAGTTCTTC. It is translated as CASSSVSGGEQFF. The full variable domain, with the rest looked up from reference TRBV7-9 and TRBJ2-1, is DTGVSQNPRHKITKRGQNVTFRCDPISEHNRLYWYRQTLGQGPEFLTYFQNEAQLEKSRLLSDRFSAERPKGSFSTLEIQRTEQGDSAMYLCASSSVSGGEQFFGPGTRLTVL.